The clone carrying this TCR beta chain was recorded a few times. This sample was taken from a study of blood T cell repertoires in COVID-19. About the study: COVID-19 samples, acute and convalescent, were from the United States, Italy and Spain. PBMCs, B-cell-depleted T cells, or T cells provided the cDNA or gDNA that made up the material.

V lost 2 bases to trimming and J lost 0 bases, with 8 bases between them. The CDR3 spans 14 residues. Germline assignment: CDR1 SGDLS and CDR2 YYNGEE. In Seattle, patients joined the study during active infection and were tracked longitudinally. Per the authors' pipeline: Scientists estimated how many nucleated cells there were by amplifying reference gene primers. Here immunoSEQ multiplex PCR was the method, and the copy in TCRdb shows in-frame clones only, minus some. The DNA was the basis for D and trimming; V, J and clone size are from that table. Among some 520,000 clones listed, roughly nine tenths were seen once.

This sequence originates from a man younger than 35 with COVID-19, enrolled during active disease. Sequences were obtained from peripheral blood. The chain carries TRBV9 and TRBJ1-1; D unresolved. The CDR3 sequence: CASSVVNMNTEAFF. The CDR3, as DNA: TGTGCCAGCAGCGTGGTTAACATGAACACTGAAGCTTTCTTT.